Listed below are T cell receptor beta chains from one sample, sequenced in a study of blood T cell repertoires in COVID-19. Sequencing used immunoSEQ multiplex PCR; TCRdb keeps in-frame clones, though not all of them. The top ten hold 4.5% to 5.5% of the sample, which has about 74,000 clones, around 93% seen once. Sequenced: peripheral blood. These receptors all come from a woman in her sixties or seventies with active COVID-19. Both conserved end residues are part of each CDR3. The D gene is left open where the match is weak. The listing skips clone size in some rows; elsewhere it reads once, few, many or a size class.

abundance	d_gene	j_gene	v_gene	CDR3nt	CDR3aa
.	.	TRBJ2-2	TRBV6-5	TGTGCCAGCAGGATAATGCAACAGGGCTCCGGGGAGCTGTTTTTT	CASRIMQQGSGELFF
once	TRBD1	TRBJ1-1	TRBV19	TGTGCCAGTAGTAGGGGACAGGGGTACACTGAAGCTTTCTTT	CASSRGQGYTEAFF
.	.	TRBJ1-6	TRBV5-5	TGTGCCAGCAGCTTGGAAGGGAGTAGTTCACCCCTCCACTTT	CASSLEGSSSPLHF
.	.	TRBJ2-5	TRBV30	TGTGCCTGGAGGGGATTGTGGGGGGATACCAGCCAAGAGACCCAGTACTTC	CAWRGLWGDTSQETQYF
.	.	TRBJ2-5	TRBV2	TGTGCCAGCAGGCGGGATATGGCGGACGAACCCACCGGGGAGACCCAGTACTTC	CASRRDMADEPTGETQYF
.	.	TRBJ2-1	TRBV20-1	TGCAGTGCTAGTCCTGGGGGACACCAGTTCTTC	CSASPGGHQFF
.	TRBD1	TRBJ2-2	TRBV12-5	TGTGCTAGTGGAATCGGACAGGGGGTCACCGGGGAGCTGTTTTTT	CASGIGQGVTGELFF
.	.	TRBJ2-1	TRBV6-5	TGTGCCAGCAGTTACTCGATTGAGTATGAGCAGTTCTTC	CASSYSIEYEQFF
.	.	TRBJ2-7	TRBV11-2	TGTGCCAGCAGTAGGTCAGACACAACCTACGAGCAGTACTTC	CASSRSDTTYEQYF
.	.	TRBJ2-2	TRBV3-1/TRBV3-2	TGTGCCAGCAGCCATGTCGCCCGACAGGGACTTAGCACCGGGGAGCTGTTTTTT	CASSHVARQGLSTGELFF
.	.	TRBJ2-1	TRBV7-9	TGTGCCAGCAGCACAGGGTTAGTAAACAATGAGCAGTTCTTC	CASSTGLVNNEQFF
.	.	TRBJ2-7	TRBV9	TGTGCCAGCAGCGCCTCGGGGAACGAGCAGTACTTC	CASSASGNEQYF
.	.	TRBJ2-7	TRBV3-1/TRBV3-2	TGTGCCAGCTCTCGAACAGGGACCTTTTCCTACGAGCAGTACTTC	CASSRTGTFSYEQYF
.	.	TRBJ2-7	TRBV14	TGTGCCAGCAGCCTAACCGGGGGGCCCTCCTACGAGCAGTACTTC	CASSLTGGPSYEQYF
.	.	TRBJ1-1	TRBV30	TGTGCCTGGAGTGTACTAAGTCTAGCTTTCTTT	CAWSVLSLAFF
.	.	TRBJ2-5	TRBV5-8	TGTGCCAGCAGCTTGGGGGCACAGCCGACAGCGGAGACCCAGTACTTC	CASSLGAQPTAETQYF
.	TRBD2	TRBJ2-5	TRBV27	TGTGCCAGCAGACGACTTAGCGGGAGTAACCAAGAGACCCAGTACTTC	CASRRLSGSNQETQYF
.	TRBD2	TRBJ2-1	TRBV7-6	TGTGCCAGCAGCTTTCCGGGCGGGAGGAATGAGCAGTTCTTC	CASSFPGGRNEQFF
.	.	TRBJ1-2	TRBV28	TGTGCCAGCAGTTTGGGGGGGGCAGGGGTGAACTATGGCTACACCTTC	CASSLGGAGVNYGYTF
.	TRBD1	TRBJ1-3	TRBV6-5	TGTGCCAGCAGCCCGGACAGGGCCTCTGGAAACACCATATATTTT	CASSPDRASGNTIYF
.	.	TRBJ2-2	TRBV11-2	TGTGCCAGCAGCTTAGTTTCGGGGGTCTCCCCGGGAGCCGGGGAGCTGTTTTTT	CASSLVSGVSPGAGELFF
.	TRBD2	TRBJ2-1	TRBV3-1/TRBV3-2	TGTGCCAGCAGCCCGACCCGTAGCGGGAGTGGGCAGTTCTTC	CASSPTRSGSGQFF
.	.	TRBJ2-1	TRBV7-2	TGTGCCAGCAGCTTAGGCGGGACCCTGTGGAATGAGCAGTTCTTC	CASSLGGTLWNEQFF
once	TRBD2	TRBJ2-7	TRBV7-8	TGTGCCAGCAGTAGGGGGAGGACTAGCGGAGCCTACGAGCAGTACTTC	CASSRGRTSGAYEQYF
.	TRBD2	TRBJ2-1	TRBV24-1	TGTGCCACCAGTCCGGGACTAGCGGAGGCCTTCTTCCGAGATACTGACAATGAGCAGTTCTTC	CATSPGLAEAFFRDTDNEQFF
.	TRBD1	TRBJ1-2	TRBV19	TGTGCCAGTCTTACAGGGGTTGGTGGCTACACCTTC	CASLTGVGGYTF
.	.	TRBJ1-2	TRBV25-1	TGTGCCAGCAGTTCCCGGGGAGGGGATGGCTACACCTTC	CASSSRGGDGYTF
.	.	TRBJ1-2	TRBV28	TGTGCCAGCAGTTATCCTTCGACTGAGAACTATGGCTACACCTTC	CASSYPSTENYGYTF
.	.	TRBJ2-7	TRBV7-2	TGTGCCAGCAGCAGGGATACAGGCTCCTACGAGCAGTACTTC	CASSRDTGSYEQYF
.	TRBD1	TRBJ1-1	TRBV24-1	TGTGCCACCAAGGGGACAGAGAACACTGAAGCTTTCTTT	CATKGTENTEAFF
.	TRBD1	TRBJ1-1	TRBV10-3	TGTGCCATCAGCGAAAACCGACAGGGGCCCACTGAAGCTTTCTTT	CAISENRQGPTEAFF
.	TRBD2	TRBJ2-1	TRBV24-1	TGTGCCACCAGTGGGGCGGGAGGGGCCTACAATGAGCAGTTCTTC	CATSGAGGAYNEQFF
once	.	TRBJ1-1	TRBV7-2	TGTGCCAGCAGCTTTACGGGGAACACTGAAGCTTTCTTT	CASSFTGNTEAFF
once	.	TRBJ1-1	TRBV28	TGTGCCAGCATTCCACGGGGGGCCACACCAATGAACACTGAAGCTTTCTTT	CASIPRGATPMNTEAFF
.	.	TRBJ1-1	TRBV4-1	TGCGCCAGCGTACCCAGGGAAGGGGCGGTCACTGAAGCTTTCTTT	CASVPREGAVTEAFF
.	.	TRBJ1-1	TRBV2	TGTGCCAGCAGTGGTCGGTTGAACACTGAAGCTTTCTTT	CASSGRLNTEAFF
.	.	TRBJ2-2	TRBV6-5	TGTGCCAGCAGTTACGCGCGGAATGCGAACACCGGGGAGCTGTTTTTT	CASSYARNANTGELFF
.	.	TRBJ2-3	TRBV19	TGTGCCAGTAGTCTCCTAAGCACAGATACGCAGTATTTT	CASSLLSTDTQYF
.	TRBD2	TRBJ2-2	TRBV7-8	TGTGCCAGCAGCTTTAGCGGGAGCGGAACCGGGGAGCTGTTTTTT	CASSFSGSGTGELFF
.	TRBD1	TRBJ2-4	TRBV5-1	TGCGCCAGCAGCGCGGCAGGGGGCCCGTCGAACATTCAGTACTTC	CASSAAGGPSNIQYF
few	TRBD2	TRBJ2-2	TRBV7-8	TGTGCCTGTGCGTTGGTAGCGGGGAACACCGGGGAGCTGTTTTTT	CACALVAGNTGELFF
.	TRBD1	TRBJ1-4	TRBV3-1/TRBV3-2	TGTGCCAGCAGCCGACGGACAGGCGGTAATGAAAAACTGTTTTTT	CASSRRTGGNEKLFF
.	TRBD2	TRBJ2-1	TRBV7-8	TGTGCCAGCAGCTCCCAAAGGGACTACGTAGCCTACAATGAGCAGTTCTTC	CASSSQRDYVAYNEQFF
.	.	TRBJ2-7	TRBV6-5	TGTGCCAGTACAAAAGCCTCGGGCGAGCAGTACTTC	CASTKASGEQYF
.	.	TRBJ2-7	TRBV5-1	TGCGCCAGCACCACCGGTTGGGGAGGAGGCGAGCAGTACTTC	CASTTGWGGGEQYF
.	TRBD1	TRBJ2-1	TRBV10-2	TGCGCCAGCAGGCTTACACAGGGGGTCAATGAGCAGTTCTTC	CASRLTQGVNEQFF
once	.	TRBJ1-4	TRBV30	TGTGCCTGGGGCCGGGGGGGCGTTAATGAAAAACTGTTTTTT	CAWGRGGVNEKLFF
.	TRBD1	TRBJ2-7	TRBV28	TGTGCCAGCAGTTTCCGGGACAGGCGTAACGAGCAGTACTTC	CASSFRDRRNEQYF
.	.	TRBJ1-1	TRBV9	TGTGCCAGCAGCGTAGTGGGGCAGGGGAGCACTGAAGCTTTCTTT	CASSVVGQGSTEAFF